Following are 12 T cell receptor beta chains from one sample sequenced in a study of regulatory T cells in long-lasting Graves disease. Time point described: newly diagnosed GD, antithyroid drugs for less than 3 months. From PBMCs, RNA was extracted and then used to make the TCR library. Arm-PCR of CDR3 regions with iRepertoire HTBI primers generated TCR beta libraries. TCRdb used MiXCR to reprocess the multiplex PCR reads, holding one entry per CDR3 protein. The sample records hundreds of thousands of distinct CDR3 sequences, about 16% being singletons. This sample was also put to use in a study of T cells in Graves' hyperthyroidism and ophthalmopathy.

Sample: peripheral blood mononuclear cells (PBMCs), taken at new diagnosis, from a patient treated with antithyroid drugs. All receptors come from a woman aged 25 to 39 with Graves disease.

This clonotype was observed at least ten times. V and J are TRBV28 and TRBJ2-1; 14 bases map to TRBD2. This CDR3 has 17 amino acids. Trimming at V came to 2 bases and at J to 7 bases, leaving 7 bases not matched to a gene. Germline CDR1 and CDR2: MDHEN and SYDVKM. The CDR3, as DNA: TGTGCCAGCAGTTTAGGAGAGGGACTAGCGGGAGTAAATGAGCAGTTCTTC. The encoded protein is CASSLGEGLAGVNEQFF.

This clonotype showed up many times. V usage is TRBV12-3 or TRBV12-4 and J usage is TRBJ2-7; D tentatively reads TRBD1 or TRBD2 (5 bases each). The CDR3 loop spans 13 amino acids. Trimming stripped 3 bases from V and 7 bases from J, with 13 bases between. The CDR3 protein is CASSFLGEREQYF. The CDR3 region has the DNA TGTGCCAGCAGTTTTTTGGGGGAACGGGAGCAGTACTTC.

This clonotype was detected many times. The J gene is TRBJ1-1, the V gene TRBV2, with D possibly being TRBD1 (6 bases). Looked up from germline, CDR1 is SNHLY and CDR2 is FYNNEI. Trimming cost V 2 bases and J 3 bases, with 16 bases left between them. This CDR3 has 16 amino acids. CDR3 residues: CASSEIQGRPDTEAFF. The CDR3 bases are TGTGCCAGCAGTGAAATACAGGGCAGACCTGACACTGAAGCTTTCTTT.

Turning to this clonotype: The conserved phenylalanine or tryptophan normally closing the CDR3 is absent here, so this likely arose from a read error. The CDR3 sequence: CASSVGGSNTEAFS. The CDR3 DNA is TGTGCCAGCAGCGTAGGGGGCAGCAACACTGAAGCTTTCTCT. This chain connects TRBV9 to TRBJ1-1; tentative D call: TRBD1 (5 bases). V lost 0 bases to trimming and J lost 2 bases, with 8 bases between them. The CDR3 contains 14 residues. Germline assignment: CDR1 SGDLS and CDR2 YYNGEE.

The rearrangement joins TRBV18 to TRBJ2-1, with a tentative D call TRBD2 (6 bases). Germline V gene sequence: CDR1 KGHSH, CDR2 LQKENI. The CDR3 is 16 residues long. Trimming removed 1 base from V and 2 bases from J, with 12 bases in between. CDR3 sequence: CASSPRLGGTYNEQFF. The CDR3 DNA reads as TGTGCCAGCTCACCACGACTCGGCGGGACCTACAATGAGCAGTTCTTC.

This clonotype was recorded many times. This chain uses TRBV28 with TRBJ1-4; D remains unclear. CDR1 and CDR2 from the germline V gene are MDHEN and SYDVKM. Between the trimmed V and J ends, which lost 8 bases and 8 bases, there was a span of 12 bases. There are 12 residues in the CDR3. This CDR3 is CASRFLGEKLFF. The CDR3 DNA reads TGTGCCAGCCGGTTCCTAGGGGAAAAACTGTTTTTT.

This clonotype was detected many times. This rearrangement joins TRBV19 to TRBJ2-2; tentative D call: TRBD1 (5 bases). The germline V gene has CDR1 LNHDA and CDR2 SQIVND (reference sequence). Trimming removed 4 bases from V and 3 bases from J, with 15 bases in between. The length of the CDR3 is 16 residues. As DNA, the CDR3 is TGTGCCAGTAGTAGAAGACACAGACAGTACACCGGGGAGCTGTTTTTT. Translated: CASSRRHRQYTGELFF.

This clonotype was picked up a small number of times. The gene calls are TRBV24-1 and TRBJ2-1, with TRBD2 identical over 13 bases. Germline V gene lookup returns CDR1 KGHDR and CDR2 SFDVKD. The CDR3 is 16 amino acids. V gave up 4 bases and J gave up 6 bases; unmatched junction bases: 5. The CDR3 spells CATSEHGLAGVNEQFF. The CDR3 coding sequence is TGTGCCACCAGTGAACACGGACTAGCGGGAGTCAATGAGCAGTTCTTC.

This clonotype was seen only a few times. This may be a read error: a much more frequent sequence differs by one nucleotide. This chain uses TRBV6-1 with TRBJ2-7, with 11 bases fitting TRBD2. V gave up 7 bases and J gave up 2 bases; unmatched junction bases: 7. In germline, CDR1 is MNHNS, CDR2 SASEGT. CDR3 length: 15 residues. The CDR3: CASTTSGRGPYEQYF. The CDR3 coding sequence is TGTGCCAGCACAACTAGCGGGAGAGGCCCCTACGAGCAGTACTTC.

This clonotype was picked up a small number of times. The chain uses TRBV20-1 and TRBJ2-1; D is ambiguous. The germline V gene encodes CDR1 DFQATT and CDR2 SNEGSKA (reference sequence). The CDR3 sequence is 14 residues long. With 5 bases removed from V and 2 bases from J, the gap between germline ends came to 13 bases. The CDR3 loop reads CSADTPNPYNEQFF. The CDR3 DNA follows: TGCAGTGCTGATACTCCGAACCCCTACAATGAGCAGTTCTTC.

Details on this clonotype: Given a much more abundant clone one base away, this may be a read error. Since the CDR3 does not end with the conserved phenylalanine or tryptophan, this likely comes from a read error. This chain connects TRBV28 to TRBJ2-1; TRBD2 agrees at 10 bases. CDR1 is MDHEN, CDR2 SYDVKM, per germline. The CDR3 is made up of 15 amino acids. V lost 3 bases, J lost 5 bases, and 4 bases stayed unmatched. This CDR3 is CASSFLSGRDNEQFL. The CDR3 DNA is TGTGCCAGCAGTTTCCTCAGCGGGAGGGACAATGAGCAGTTCCTC.

This clonotype was seen repeatedly, ten times or more. This chain joins TRBV7-9 and TRBJ1-4; 10 nucleotides agree with TRBD1. Germline CDR1 is SEHNR and CDR2 is FQNEAQ (reference sequence). The ends lost 5 bases at V and 3 bases at J; junction bases unmatched: 12. The CDR3 is made up of 18 amino acids. In nucleotides, the CDR3 is TGTGCCAGCAGCACCCGACAGGGGGCGACCAGGGCTAATGAAAAACTGTTTTTT. As protein: CASSTRQGATRANEKLFF.